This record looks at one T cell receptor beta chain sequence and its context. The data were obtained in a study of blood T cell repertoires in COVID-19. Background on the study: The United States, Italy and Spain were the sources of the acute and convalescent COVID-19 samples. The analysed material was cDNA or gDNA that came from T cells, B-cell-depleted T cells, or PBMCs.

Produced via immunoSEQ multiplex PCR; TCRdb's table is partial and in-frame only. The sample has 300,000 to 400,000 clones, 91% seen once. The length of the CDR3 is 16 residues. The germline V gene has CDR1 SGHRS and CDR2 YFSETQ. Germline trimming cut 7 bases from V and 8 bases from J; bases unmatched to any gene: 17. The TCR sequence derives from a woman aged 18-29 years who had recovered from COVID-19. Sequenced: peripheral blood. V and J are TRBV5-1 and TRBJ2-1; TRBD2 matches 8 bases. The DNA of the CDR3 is TGCGCCAGCCAACGAAGCGGGCTAAACGGGGGGGATGAGCAGTTCTTC. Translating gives CASQRSGLNGGDEQFF.